This T cell receptor (beta chain) came from a study of breast tumors, draining lymph nodes, adjacent tissues. A single record per CDR3 protein comes from TCRdb applying MiXCR to the multiplex PCR reads. The sample includes about 230,000 distinct CDR3 sequences, approximately 30% seen only once; the top ten take roughly 1.5%. Axillary draining lymph nodes of breast cancer patients supplied the node samples. The V gene end was trimmed by 2 bases and the J gene end by 7 bases; junction bases not matched to a gene: 23. The CDR3 has 20 amino acids. Germline assignment: CDR1 MDHEN and CDR2 SYDVKM. A note on this clonotype: Its antigen is as yet unknown.

Overall study results and limits: Tumor repertoires ranked between lymph nodes and nontumor tissue in diversity, with V and J gene preferences. The lymph node origin of tumor T cells was framed as consistent with a hypothesis, not demonstrated. Findings are consistent with lymph node origin and intratumoral expansion of most tumor T cells.

The TCR originated in a female donor with breast cancer. Some clones in this sample may be carry-over from other donors' samples. The sample consisted of axillary lymph node tissue. The J gene is TRBJ2-7, the V gene TRBV28; 10 bases agree with TRBD2. For the CDR3, the DNA is TGTGCCAGCAGTTTAACCCCTATGCTCAAAGCGGGAGGGAGCCAGCGGGAGCAGTACTTC. Amino acid sequence: CASSLTPMLKAGGSQREQYF.